This entry lists 32 T cell receptor beta chains sequenced from one sample in a study of metastatic and nonmetastatic thyroid tumors. Through MiXCR, TCRdb re-clonotyped the PCR reads. The sample holds tens of thousands of clones; 15% to 20% are singletons and the top ten take roughly a tenth. No treatment of any kind had been given to any patient before thyroid surgery. The sample comprised blood. These receptor sequences come from a male donor with papillary thyroid cancer or a benign thyroid nodule (not recorded which). Some clones in this sample may be carry-over from other donors' samples.

Many counts were recorded for this clone. The chain combines TRBV11-1 with TRBJ2-5, with D unclear. The CDR3 consists of 13 residues. Trimming took 4 bases from V and 2 from J, leaving 8 bases between them. Germline CDR1 reads SGHAT; CDR2 reads FQDESV (reference sequence). CDR3 nucleotides: TGTGCCAGCAGCTCCCCGGGTCAAGAGACCCAGTACTTC. This encodes CASSSPGQETQYF.

The table lists this clone with many counts. The gene calls are TRBV30 and TRBJ1-3; no firm D call. The CDR3 consists of 14 residues. V lost 0 bases and J 4 bases, leaving 10 bases between the germline ends. Germline V gene lookup returns CDR1 GTSNPN and CDR2 SVGIG (reference sequence). CDR3 bases: TGTGCCTGGAGTGTATCATCGAGGGGAAACACCATATATTTT. It yields the protein CAWSVSSRGNTIYF. Full variable domain (outside the CDR3, taken from reference TRBV30 and TRBJ1-3): SQTIHQWPATLVQPVGSPLSLECTVEGTSNPNLYWYRQAAGRGLQLLFYSVGIGQISSEVPQNLSASRPQDRQFILSSKKLLLSDSGFYLCAWSVSSRGNTIYFGEGSWLTVV.

At least ten counts were recorded for this clone. The genes are TRBV11-2 and TRBJ2-1; 7 bases fit TRBD2. This CDR3 is 18 amino acids long. The trim removed 1 base at V and 0 bases at J, leaving 9 bases unmatched. Germline CDR1 and CDR2: SGHAT and FQNNGV. Here the CDR3 DNA reads TGTGCCAGCAGCTTAGTACCCAGCGGGGACGTCTCCTACAATGAGCAGTTCTTC. Its protein is CASSLVPSGDVSYNEQFF.

In this sample, this clone turned up many times. The rearrangement uses TRBV2 and TRBJ2-4; 8 bases fit TRBD1. CDR1 is SNHLY, CDR2 FYNNEI, per germline. Unmatched junction bases numbered 1, after V lost 2 bases and J lost 7 bases. This CDR3 region has 13 residues. CDR3 loop: CASSETGGNIQYF. The CDR3 DNA is TGTGCCAGCAGTGAAACAGGGGGGAACATTCAGTACTTC.

This clone was seen repeatedly, ten times or more. This chain connects TRBV12-3 or TRBV12-4 to TRBJ2-1, with 11 positions matching TRBD2. With 6 bases clipped from V and 7 bases from J, the junction kept 8 bases outside the gene matches. This CDR3 is built from 15 residues. The CDR3 DNA follows: TGTGCCAGCAGCCTAACTAGCGGGAGTGAGAATGAGCAGTTCTTC. This sequence encodes CASSLTSGSENEQFF.

This chain joins TRBV7-8 and TRBJ2-3; TRBD2 agrees at 10 bases. The junction had 5 bases not matched to a gene; V was cut back by 1 base and J by 10 bases. This CDR3 has 14 residues. Per the germline V gene, CDR1 is SGHVS and CDR2 is FQNEAQ. The CDR3 reads CASSLEIGLAAQYF. In nucleotides, the CDR3 is TGTGCCAGCAGCTTAGAGATCGGACTAGCGGCGCAGTATTTT.

This clone was seen ten or more times. The chain couples TRBV10-2 to TRBJ2-5; D is possibly TRBD1 (6 bases). The CDR3 covers 15 residues. The V end was cut by 2 bases, the J end by 0 bases, with 10 bases between. Looked up from germline, CDR1 is WSHSY and CDR2 is SAAADI. The CDR3 region is CASSEGGTYQETQYF. In nucleotides, the CDR3 is TGCGCCAGCAGTGAGGGGGGCACGTACCAAGAGACCCAGTACTTC.

CDR3 loop: CASSVGLASYNEQFF. The CDR3 DNA follows: TGTGCCAGCAGTGTTGGACTAGCATCCTACAATGAGCAGTTCTTC. The chain combines TRBV6-1 with TRBJ2-1; 8 nucleotides agree with TRBD2. The CDR3 is 15 residues long. Per the germline V gene, CDR1 is MNHNS and CDR2 is SASEGT. Germline trimming cut 4 bases from V and 1 base from J; bases unmatched to any gene: 3.

This clone showed up many times. The rearrangement joins TRBV10-3 to TRBJ1-4, with 9 bases lining up with TRBD1. The CDR3 length is 17 residues. Trimming cost V 3 bases and J 9 bases; bases outside gene matches: 14. Germline-derived CDR1 and CDR2 are ENHRY and SYGVKD. In DNA, the CDR3 is TGTGCCATCAGTGATGGATCATTACCGGGACAGGGTCAAAAACTGTTTTTT. Translated: CAISDGSLPGQGQKLFF.

This clone occurred a few times. With a much larger clone just one base away, this may be a read error. The rearrangement links TRBV12-3 or TRBV12-4 to TRBJ2-3, with 8 bases aligning to TRBD2. Trimming at V came to 7 bases and at J to 4 bases, leaving 13 bases not matched to a gene. The CDR3 has 16 residues. This CDR3 is CASTQAVGRVADTQYF. The CDR3 DNA sequence: TGTGCCAGCACCCAGGCGGTCGGGAGGGTTGCAGATACGCAGTATTTT.

This clone was observed a handful of times. Since a much larger clone is just one base distant, this may be a read error. This chain connects TRBV12-3 or TRBV12-4 to TRBJ2-5, with TRBD2 as a possible D gene (7 bases). Between the trimmed V and J ends, which lost 7 bases and 4 bases, there was a span of 19 bases. The CDR3 totals 15 residues. For the CDR3, the DNA is TGTGCCAGCATTCCCAAAGGGGGGGTTCGAGAGACCCAGTACTTC. Translation: CASIPKGGVRETQYF.

This clone was counted ten times or more. This chain links TRBV30 with TRBJ2-3; D not resolved. V lost 3 bases to trimming and J lost 2 bases, with 6 bases between them. This CDR3 spans 12 amino acids. Germline V gene sequence: CDR1 GTSNPN, CDR2 SVGIG (reference sequence). The CDR3, as DNA: TGTGCCTGGAGATCTTACACAGATACGCAGTATTTT. Translation: CAWRSYTDTQYF.

This clone was counted ten times or more. The chain has TRBV3-1 and TRBJ2-3; D is undetermined. V was pared by 0 bases and J by 1 base, with 5 bases between. The germline gives CDR1 LGHDT, CDR2 YNNKEL (reference sequence). The CDR3 runs 14 residues. The DNA of the CDR3 is TGTGCCAGCAGCCAAGATATGGGCACAGATACGCAGTATTTT. This gives the protein CASSQDMGTDTQYF.

This clone was detected many times. The J gene is TRBJ1-1, the V gene TRBV20-1; tentatively, D is TRBD1 (5 bases). The CDR3 totals 11 residues. Deletions cut 0 bases from V and 7 bases from J, with 6 bases between. Germline lookup yields CDR1 DFQATT and CDR2 SNEGSKA (reference sequence). As DNA, the CDR3 is TGCAGTGCTAGAGATAGGGGTGAAGCTTTCTTT. Its translation is CSARDRGEAFF.

This clone was detected many times. This rearrangement joins TRBV3-1 to TRBJ2-3; D possibly corresponds to TRBD1 (6 bases). There are 13 residues in the CDR3. Trimming cost V 4 bases and J 8 bases, with 13 bases left between them. From germline, CDR1 is LGHDT and CDR2 YNNKEL (reference sequence). CDR3 DNA: TGTGCCAGCAGCCCCCGAATACAGGGTACGCAGTATTTT. Translating gives CASSPRIQGTQYF.

In this sample, this clone turned up many times. The V and J genes are TRBV5-6 and TRBJ2-7; 9 bases line up with TRBD2. The germline V gene has CDR1 SGHDT and CDR2 YYEEEE. Losses at the gene ends were 2 bases for V and 1 base for J; bases not matched to a gene: 4. There are 15 residues in the CDR3. As DNA, the CDR3 is TGTGCCAGCAGCTTTCTAGCGGGGAGGTCCTACGAGCAGTACGTC. This sequence encodes CASSFLAGRSYEQYV.

This chain connects TRBV9 to TRBJ1-1; no clear D gene. V lost 3 bases, J lost 0 bases, and 9 bases lay in between. This CDR3 spans 14 amino acids. Germline assignment: CDR1 SGDLS and CDR2 YYNGEE. The CDR3 protein is CASSAYMLNTEAFF. The CDR3 region has the DNA TGTGCCAGCAGCGCGTACATGTTGAACACTGAAGCTTTCTTT.

This clone was detected ten times or more. The CDR3 here is CASSLGAGVKPQHF. CDR3 DNA sequence: TGTGCCAGCAGTTTAGGGGCGGGGGTTAAGCCCCAGCATTTT. The chain links TRBV12-3 or TRBV12-4 to TRBJ1-5; possible D gene TRBD1, 5 bases. V was trimmed by 1 base and J by 8 bases, leaving 12 bases between them. The CDR3 loop spans 14 amino acids.

This clone was recorded many times. The rearrangement uses TRBV20-1 and TRBJ2-1; 10 bases line up with TRBD2. CDR1 DFQATT and CDR2 SNEGSKA come from the germline V gene (reference sequence). V lost 3 bases to trimming and J lost 7 bases; unmatched junction nucleotides: 6. CDR3 length equals 14 residues. The CDR3 DNA reads TGCAGTGCTAGCCCTAGCGGGAGTGTGAATGAGCAGTTCTTC. It translates to CSASPSGSVNEQFF.

Ten or more counts support this clone. The V and J genes are TRBV18 and TRBJ2-3; the match to TRBD2 covers 10 bases. The germline V gene encodes CDR1 KGHSH and CDR2 LQKENI. The CDR3 sequence is 17 residues long. The ends lost 2 bases at V and 1 base at J; junction bases unmatched: 6. The DNA of the CDR3 is TGTGCCAGCTCACCATGGAAAGGGACTAGCGGCACAGATACGCAGTATTTT. It specifies CASSPWKGTSGTDTQYF. Variable domain in full (rest from reference TRBV18 and TRBJ2-3): NAGVMQNPRHLVRRRGQEARLRCSPMKGHSHVYWYRQLPEEGLKFMVYLQKENIIDESGMPKERFSAEFPKEGPSILRIQQVVRGDSAAYFCASSPWKGTSGTDTQYFGPGTRLTVL.

This clone has only one observation. The V call is TRBV20-1, the J call TRBJ2-1; D ambiguous. This CDR3 is 13 amino acids long. Germline V gene lookup returns CDR1 DFQATT and CDR2 SNEGSKA (reference sequence). The germline V and J ends were trimmed by 6 bases and 8 bases, with 17 bases remaining between them. The CDR3 sequence is CSADLGSVDEQFF. In DNA form, the CDR3 reads TGCAGTGCGGACCTCGGGTCGGTGGATGAGCAGTTCTTC.

There are many counts of this clone. This rearrangement joins TRBV20-1 to TRBJ2-3; 10 bases agree with TRBD2. Trimming at V came to 5 bases and at J to 2 bases, leaving 10 bases not matched to a gene. CDR1 DFQATT and CDR2 SNEGSKA come from the germline V gene (reference sequence). CDR3 length: 16 residues. The DNA of the CDR3 is TGCAGTGCTCCACCTAGGACTAGCGGTACCACAGATACGCAGTATTTT. This encodes CSAPPRTSGTTDTQYF.

This clone was detected many times. J is TRBJ1-5 and V is TRBV7-2, with 7 bases fitting TRBD1. J lost 0 bases, V lost 4 bases, and 3 bases had no gene match. This CDR3 is 15 amino acids long. Germline V lookup: CDR1 SGHTA, CDR2 FQGNSA. The CDR3 sequence: CASSWGQSSNQPQHF. In DNA form, the CDR3 reads TGTGCCAGCAGCTGGGGACAGAGTAGCAATCAGCCCCAGCATTTT.

In this sample, this clone turned up many times. The chain has TRBV6-5 and TRBJ2-7; 10 bases map to TRBD1. CDR3 size: 15 residues. Trimming removed 2 bases from V and 1 base from J; junction bases left unmatched: 2. Germline lookup yields CDR1 MNHEY and CDR2 SVGAGI. CDR3: CASSYRDRGSYEQYF. CDR3 DNA: TGTGCCAGCAGTTACCGGGACAGGGGATCCTACGAGCAGTACTTC.

The sample holds many counts of this clone. As DNA, the CDR3 is TGTGCCAGCAGCGGGGACTCTGCCTCACCCCTCCACTTT. Protein product: CASSGDSASPLHF. V is TRBV7-8 and J is TRBJ1-6; a possible D gene is TRBD1 (5 bases). Germline V CDR1 and CDR2: SGHVS, FQNEAQ. Trimming pared 5 bases from V and 10 bases from J, leaving 12 bases between. There are 13 residues in the CDR3.

A remark on this clone: An end of the junction differs from the germline gene, which may be a read error. V gene TRBV7-9 combines with J gene TRBJ1-3; D is ambiguous. Germline V gene data show CDR1 as SEHNR and CDR2 as FQNEAQ (reference sequence). The length of the CDR3 is 15 residues. The CDR3: CASSLWLSSVNTIYF. CDR3 bases: TGTGCCAGCAGCCTCTGGTTGTCCTCTGTAAACACCATATATTTT.

Ten or more counts support this clone. The chain links TRBV5-1 to TRBJ1-2; D gene ambiguous. CDR1 and CDR2 (germline): SGHRS, YFSETQ. The length of the CDR3 is 13 residues. The germline V and J ends were trimmed by 0 bases and 1 base, with 4 bases remaining between them. In DNA, the CDR3 is TGCGCCAGCAGCTTGGGGGTTAACTATGGCTACACCTTC. Protein: CASSLGVNYGYTF.

By proportion, this clone is medium-sized. The gene calls are TRBV6-1 and TRBJ1-6, with a tentative D call TRBD1 (5 bases). The CDR3 is 15 residues long. The ends were cut back, 0 bases at V and 6 bases at J, with 9 bases in the middle. Germline V CDR1 and CDR2: MNHNS, SASEGT. The CDR3 DNA reads as TGTGCCAGCAGTGAAGCGGGGGAGGGTAATTCACCCCTCCACTTT. Protein product: CASSEAGEGNSPLHF.

Many counts were recorded for this clone. The CDR3 nucleotides are TGTGCCAGCAGCTATCCGGGACAGGACGAAAAACTGTTTTTT. It yields the protein CASSYPGQDEKLFF. The chain has TRBV7-6 and TRBJ1-4, with 8 bases aligning to TRBD1. V dropped 4 bases and J dropped 8; count of bases not matched to a gene: 6. Germline values: CDR1 SGHVS, CDR2 FNYEAQ. CDR3 length: 14 residues.

This clone was observed many times. DNA of the CDR3: TGCAGTGCTAGGGACATCCAGAATTCACCCCTCCACTTT. Encoded protein: CSARDIQNSPLHF. The chain is built from TRBV20-1 and TRBJ1-6; weak D call: TRBD1 (5 bases). Looked up from germline, CDR1 is DFQATT and CDR2 is SNEGSKA (reference sequence). The CDR3 runs to 13 residues. Trimming removed 3 bases at V and 7 bases at J, with 10 bases between.

This clone has at least ten counts. The chain carries TRBV6-2 or TRBV6-3 and TRBJ2-1, with 12 bases lining up with TRBD2. Germline assignment: CDR1 MNHEY and CDR2 SVGEGT. This CDR3 comprises 15 residues. The ends lost 2 bases at V and 9 bases at J; junction bases unmatched: 5. This CDR3 is CASSYVLAGGGEQFF. For the CDR3, the DNA is TGTGCCAGCAGTTACGTCCTAGCGGGAGGGGGTGAGCAGTTCTTC.

This clone showed up many times. The CDR3 sequence: CASSPPPQAYNEQFF. CDR3 nucleotide sequence: TGTGCCAGCAGCCCTCCCCCCCAGGCTTACAATGAGCAGTTCTTC. This chain connects TRBV11-1 to TRBJ2-1; no clear D gene. CDR3 length equals 15 residues. The V end was cut by 5 bases, the J end by 4 bases, with 15 bases between. Germline loops: CDR1 SGHAT, CDR2 FQDESV (reference sequence).